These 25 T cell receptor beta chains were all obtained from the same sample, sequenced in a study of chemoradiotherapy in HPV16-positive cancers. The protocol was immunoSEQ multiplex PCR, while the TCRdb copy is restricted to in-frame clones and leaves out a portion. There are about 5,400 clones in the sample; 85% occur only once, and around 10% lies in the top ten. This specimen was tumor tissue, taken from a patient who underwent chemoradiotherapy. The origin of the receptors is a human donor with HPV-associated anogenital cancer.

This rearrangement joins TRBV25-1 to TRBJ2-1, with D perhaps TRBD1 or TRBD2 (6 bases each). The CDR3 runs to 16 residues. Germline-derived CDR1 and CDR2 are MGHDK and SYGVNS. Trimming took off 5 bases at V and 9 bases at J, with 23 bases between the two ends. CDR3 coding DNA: TGTGCCAGCAGTCATAGTTCGGGGGCCTGGGGGCCTGAGCAGTTCTTC. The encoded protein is CASSHSSGAWGPEQFF.

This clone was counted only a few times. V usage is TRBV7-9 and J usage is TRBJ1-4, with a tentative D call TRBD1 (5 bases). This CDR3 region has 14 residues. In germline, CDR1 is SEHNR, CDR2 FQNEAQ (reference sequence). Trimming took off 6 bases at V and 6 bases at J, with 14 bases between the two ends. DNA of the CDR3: TGTGCCAGCAGTCCAGGGATGTGGGATGAAAAACTGTTTTTT. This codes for CASSPGMWDEKLFF.

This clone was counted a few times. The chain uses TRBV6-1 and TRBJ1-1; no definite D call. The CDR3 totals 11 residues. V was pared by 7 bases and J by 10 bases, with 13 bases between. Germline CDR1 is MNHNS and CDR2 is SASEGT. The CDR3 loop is CASIGGPGAFF. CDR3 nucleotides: TGTGCCAGCATCGGAGGCCCGGGAGCTTTCTTT.

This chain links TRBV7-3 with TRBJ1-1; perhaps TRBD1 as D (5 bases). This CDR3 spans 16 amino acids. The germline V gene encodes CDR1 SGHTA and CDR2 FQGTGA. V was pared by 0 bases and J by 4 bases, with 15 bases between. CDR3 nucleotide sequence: TGTGCCAGCAGCTTAACGAGTCCGGGGGTTGCCACTGAAGCTTTCTTT. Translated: CASSLTSPGVATEAFF. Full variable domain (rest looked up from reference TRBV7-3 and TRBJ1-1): GAGVSQTPSNKVTEKGKYVELRCDPISGHTALYWYRQSLGQGPEFLIYFQGTGAADDSGLPNDRFFAVRPEGSVSTLKIQRTERGDSAVYLCASSLTSPGVATEAFFGQGTRLTVV.

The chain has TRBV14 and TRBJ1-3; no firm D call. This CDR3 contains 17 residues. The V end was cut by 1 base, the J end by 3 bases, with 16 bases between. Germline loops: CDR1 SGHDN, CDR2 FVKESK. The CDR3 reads CASSQVRTVQGGNTIYF. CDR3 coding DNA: TGTGCCAGCAGCCAAGTCAGGACGGTTCAAGGTGGAAACACCATATATTTT.

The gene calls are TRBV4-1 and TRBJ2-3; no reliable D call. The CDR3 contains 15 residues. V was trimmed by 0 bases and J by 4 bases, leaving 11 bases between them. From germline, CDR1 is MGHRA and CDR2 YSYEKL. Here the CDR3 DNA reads TGCGCCAGCAGCCAAGATTCTCTCTCTGCAGATACGCAGTATTTT. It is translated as CASSQDSLSADTQYF.

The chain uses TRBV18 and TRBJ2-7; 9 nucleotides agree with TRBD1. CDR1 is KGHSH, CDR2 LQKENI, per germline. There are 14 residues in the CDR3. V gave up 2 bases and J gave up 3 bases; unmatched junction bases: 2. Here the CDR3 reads CASSPGTGNYEQYV. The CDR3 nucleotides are TGTGCCAGCTCACCAGGGACAGGGAACTACGAGCAGTACGTC.

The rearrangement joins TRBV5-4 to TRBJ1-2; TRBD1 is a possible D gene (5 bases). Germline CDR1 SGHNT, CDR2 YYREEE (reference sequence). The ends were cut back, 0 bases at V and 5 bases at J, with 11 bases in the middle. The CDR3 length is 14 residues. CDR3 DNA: TGTGCCAGCAGCTTGGCCGAGGGACCTTATGGCTACACCTTC. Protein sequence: CASSLAEGPYGYTF.

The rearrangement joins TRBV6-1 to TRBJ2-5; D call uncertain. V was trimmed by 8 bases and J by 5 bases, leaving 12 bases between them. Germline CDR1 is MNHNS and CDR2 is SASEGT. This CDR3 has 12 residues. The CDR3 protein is CASLVGGETQYF. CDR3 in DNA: TGTGCCAGCTTGGTTGGTGGGGAGACCCAGTACTTC.

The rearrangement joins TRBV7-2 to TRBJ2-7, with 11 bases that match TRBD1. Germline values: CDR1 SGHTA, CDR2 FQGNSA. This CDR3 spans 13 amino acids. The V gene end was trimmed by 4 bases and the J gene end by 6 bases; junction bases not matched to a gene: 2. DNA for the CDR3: TGTGCCAGCAGCTCGGGACAGGGGGGCGAGCAGTACTTC. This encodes CASSSGQGGEQYF.

The CDR3 nucleotides read TGTGCCAGCCGTTCTCGTCGGGGGAGCGGCTACACCTTC. Residues: CASRSRRGSGYTF. The V gene is TRBV6-5, the J gene TRBJ1-2; D possibly corresponds to TRBD1 (5 bases). V lost 8 bases and J 8 bases, leaving 18 bases between the germline ends. The CDR3 totals 13 residues. CDR1 is MNHEY and CDR2 is SVGAGI in the germline V gene.

DNA of the CDR3: TGTGCCAGCAGCGTAGGGACATTCACCGGGGAGCTGTTTTTT. It translates to CASSVGTFTGELFF. V gene TRBV9 combines with J gene TRBJ2-2; a weak D match, TRBD1 (5 bases). The CDR3 length is 14 residues. V shed 0 bases and J shed 4 bases, with 7 bases lying between them. Per germline, CDR1 SGDLS and CDR2 YYNGEE.

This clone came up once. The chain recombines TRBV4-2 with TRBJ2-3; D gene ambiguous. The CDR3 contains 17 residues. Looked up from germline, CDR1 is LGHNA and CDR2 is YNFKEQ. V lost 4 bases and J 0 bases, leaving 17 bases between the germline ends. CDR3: CASSLLALPSSTDTQYF. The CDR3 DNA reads TGTGCCAGCAGCCTCCTCGCCCTTCCCTCTAGCACAGATACGCAGTATTTT.

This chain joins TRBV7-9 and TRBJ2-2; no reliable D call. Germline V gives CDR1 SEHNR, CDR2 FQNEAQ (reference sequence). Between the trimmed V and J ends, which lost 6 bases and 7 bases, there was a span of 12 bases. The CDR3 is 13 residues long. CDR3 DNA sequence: TGTGCCAGCAGGCTAGATAGTCTCGGGGAGCTGTTTTTT. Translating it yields CASRLDSLGELFF.

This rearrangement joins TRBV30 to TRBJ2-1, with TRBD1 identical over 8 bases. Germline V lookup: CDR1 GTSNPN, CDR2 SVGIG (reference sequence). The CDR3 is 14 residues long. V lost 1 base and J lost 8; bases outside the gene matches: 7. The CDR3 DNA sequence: TGTGCCTGGAGTGAAGGACAGGGAGCCGATGAGCAGTTCTTC. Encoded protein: CAWSEGQGADEQFF.

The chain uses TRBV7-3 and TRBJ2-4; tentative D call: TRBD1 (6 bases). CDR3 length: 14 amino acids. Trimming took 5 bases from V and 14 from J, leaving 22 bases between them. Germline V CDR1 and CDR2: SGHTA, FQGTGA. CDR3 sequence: CASSPQRTDSLKYF. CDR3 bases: TGTGCCAGCAGCCCTCAACGGACAGATTCCCTAAAGTACTTC.

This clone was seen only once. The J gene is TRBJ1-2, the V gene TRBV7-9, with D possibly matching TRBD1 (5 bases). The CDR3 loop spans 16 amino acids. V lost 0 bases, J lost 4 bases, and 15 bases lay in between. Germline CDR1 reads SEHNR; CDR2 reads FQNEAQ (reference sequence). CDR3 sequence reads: CASSLAPTGGAYGYTF. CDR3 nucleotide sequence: TGTGCCAGCAGCTTAGCGCCGACGGGAGGGGCCTATGGCTACACCTTC. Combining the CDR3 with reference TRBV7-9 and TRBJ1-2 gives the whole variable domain DTGVSQNPRHKITKRGQNVTFRCDPISEHNRLYWYRQTLGQGPEFLTYFQNEAQLEKSRLLSDRFSAERPKGSFSTLEIQRTEQGDSAMYLCASSLAPTGGAYGYTFGSGTRLTVV.

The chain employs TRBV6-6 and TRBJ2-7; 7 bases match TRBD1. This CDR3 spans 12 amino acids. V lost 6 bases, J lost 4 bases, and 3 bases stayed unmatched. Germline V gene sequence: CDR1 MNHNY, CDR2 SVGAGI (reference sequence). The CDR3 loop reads CASSRTGYEQYF. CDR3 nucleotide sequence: TGTGCCAGCAGCAGGACAGGATACGAGCAGTACTTC.

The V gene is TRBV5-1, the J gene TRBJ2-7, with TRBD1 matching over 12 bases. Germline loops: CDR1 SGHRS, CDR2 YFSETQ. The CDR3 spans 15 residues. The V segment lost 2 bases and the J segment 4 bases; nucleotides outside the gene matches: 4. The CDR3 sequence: CASSFGTGGKYEQYV. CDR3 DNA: TGCGCCAGCAGCTTCGGGACAGGGGGCAAGTACGAGCAGTACGTC.

CDR3 nucleotide sequence: TGCGCCAGCAGCTTGGGAACGGGACCGGGCTCCTACGAGCAGTACTTC. Translating it yields CASSLGTGPGSYEQYF. This chain joins TRBV5-1 and TRBJ2-7; D assignment may be TRBD1 or TRBD2 (5 bases each). This CDR3 is built from 16 residues. Trimming removed 0 bases from V and 0 bases from J, with 13 bases in between. CDR1 and CDR2 from the germline V gene are SGHRS and YFSETQ.

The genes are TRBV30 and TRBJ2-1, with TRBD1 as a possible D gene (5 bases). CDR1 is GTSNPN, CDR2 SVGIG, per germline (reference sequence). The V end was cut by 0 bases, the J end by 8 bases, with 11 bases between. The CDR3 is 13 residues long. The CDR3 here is CAWSVVQGDEQFF. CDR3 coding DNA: TGTGCCTGGAGTGTAGTCCAGGGCGATGAGCAGTTCTTC.

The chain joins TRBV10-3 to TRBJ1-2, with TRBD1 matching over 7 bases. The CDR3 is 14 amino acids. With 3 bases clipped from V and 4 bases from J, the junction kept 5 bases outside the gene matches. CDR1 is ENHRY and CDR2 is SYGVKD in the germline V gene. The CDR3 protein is CAISEQGIGYGYTF. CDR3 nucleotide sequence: TGTGCCATCAGTGAACAGGGGATAGGCTATGGCTACACCTTC.

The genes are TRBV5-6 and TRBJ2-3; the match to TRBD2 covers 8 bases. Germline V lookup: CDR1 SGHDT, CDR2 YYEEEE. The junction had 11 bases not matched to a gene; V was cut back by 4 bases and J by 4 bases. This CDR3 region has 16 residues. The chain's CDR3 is CASSAGTSKISDTQYF. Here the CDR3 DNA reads TGTGCCAGCAGCGCAGGGACTAGTAAAATCTCAGATACGCAGTATTTT.

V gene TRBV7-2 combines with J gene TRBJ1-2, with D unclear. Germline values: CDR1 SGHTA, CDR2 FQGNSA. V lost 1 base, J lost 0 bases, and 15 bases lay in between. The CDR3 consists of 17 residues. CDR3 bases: TGTGCCAGCAGCTTAGGCCCCCTAGACTCGGCTAACTATGGCTACACCTTC. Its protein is CASSLGPLDSANYGYTF.

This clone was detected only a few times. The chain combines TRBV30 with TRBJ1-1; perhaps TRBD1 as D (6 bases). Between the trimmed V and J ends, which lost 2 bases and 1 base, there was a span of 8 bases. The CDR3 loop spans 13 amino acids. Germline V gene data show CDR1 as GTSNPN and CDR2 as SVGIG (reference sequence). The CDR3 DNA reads TGTGCCTGGAGTAGGGGGGGGAACACTGAAGCTTTCTTT. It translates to CAWSRGGNTEAFF.